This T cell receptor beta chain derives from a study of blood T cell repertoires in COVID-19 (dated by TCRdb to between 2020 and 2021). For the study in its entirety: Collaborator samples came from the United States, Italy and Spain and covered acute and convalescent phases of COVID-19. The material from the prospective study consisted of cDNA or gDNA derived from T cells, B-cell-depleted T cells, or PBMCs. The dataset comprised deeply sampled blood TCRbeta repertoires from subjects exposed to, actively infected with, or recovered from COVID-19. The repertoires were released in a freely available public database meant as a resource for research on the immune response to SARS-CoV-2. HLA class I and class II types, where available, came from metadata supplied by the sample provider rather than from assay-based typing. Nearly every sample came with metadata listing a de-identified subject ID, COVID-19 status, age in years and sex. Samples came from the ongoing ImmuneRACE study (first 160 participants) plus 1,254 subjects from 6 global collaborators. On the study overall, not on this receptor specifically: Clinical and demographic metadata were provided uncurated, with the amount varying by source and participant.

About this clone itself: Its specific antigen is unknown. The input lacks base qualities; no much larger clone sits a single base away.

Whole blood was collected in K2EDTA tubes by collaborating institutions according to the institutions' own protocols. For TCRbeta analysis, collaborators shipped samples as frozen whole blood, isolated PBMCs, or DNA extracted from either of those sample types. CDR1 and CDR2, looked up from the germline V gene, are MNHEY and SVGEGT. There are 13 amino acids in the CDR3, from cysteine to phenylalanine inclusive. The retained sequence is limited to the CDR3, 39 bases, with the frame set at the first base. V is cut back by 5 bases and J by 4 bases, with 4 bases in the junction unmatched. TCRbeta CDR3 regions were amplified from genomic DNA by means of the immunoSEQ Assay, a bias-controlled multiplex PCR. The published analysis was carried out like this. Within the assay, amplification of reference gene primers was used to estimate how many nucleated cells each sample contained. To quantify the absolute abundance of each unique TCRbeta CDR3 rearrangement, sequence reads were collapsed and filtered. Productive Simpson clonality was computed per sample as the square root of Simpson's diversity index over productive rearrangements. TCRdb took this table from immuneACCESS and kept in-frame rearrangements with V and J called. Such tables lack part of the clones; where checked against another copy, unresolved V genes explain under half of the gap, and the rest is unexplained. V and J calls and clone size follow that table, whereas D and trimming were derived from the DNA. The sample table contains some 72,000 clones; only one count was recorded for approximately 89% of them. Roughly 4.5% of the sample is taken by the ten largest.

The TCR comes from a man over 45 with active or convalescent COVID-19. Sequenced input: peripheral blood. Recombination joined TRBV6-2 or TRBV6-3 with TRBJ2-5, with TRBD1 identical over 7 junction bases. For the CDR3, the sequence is CASSRGTAETQYF. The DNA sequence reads TGTGCCAGCAGTCGAGGGACAGCAGAGACCCAGTACTTC.